These T cell receptor beta chains were read from a single sample in a study of OX40 agonist ivuxolimab in advanced cancers. The assay was immunoSEQ multiplex PCR, and TCRdb's table has in-frame clones only and misses some. The table shows around 45,000 clones, with about 88% occurring only once. Material: CD4+ or CD8+ T cells sorted from blood, obtained in a trial of the OX40 agonist ivuxolimab. The source of these receptors is an adult with an advanced solid tumor such as melanoma, head and neck, liver or kidney cancer. Both conserved end residues are part of each CDR3. D genes are given only for firm matches. Rows may omit the clone size; those that give it use once, few, many or a size class.

D: -
V: TRBV28
J: TRBJ2-7
size: once
CDR3: CASSLGGYEQYF
DNA: TGTGCCAGCAGTTTGGGAGGATACGAGCAGTACTTC

D: TRBD1
V: TRBV5-6
J: TRBJ1-1
size: -
CDR3: CASSSRQGAGTEAFF
DNA: TGTGCCAGCAGCTCGAGACAGGGGGCAGGCACTGAAGCTTTCTTT

D: TRBD1
V: TRBV7-7
J: TRBJ2-5
size: -
CDR3: CASSFDRAETQYF
DNA: TGTGCTAGCAGCTTCGACAGGGCGGAGACCCAGTACTTC

D: TRBD2
V: TRBV18
J: TRBJ2-7
size: -
CDR3: CASTIAGDLYEQYF
DNA: TGTGCCAGCACAATAGCGGGAGACTTATACGAGCAGTACTTC

D: -
V: TRBV5-1
J: TRBJ2-1
size: -
CDR3: CASSSPDNSEQFF
DNA: TGCGCCAGCAGCTCCCCGGACAATTCCGAGCAGTTCTTC

D: -
V: TRBV4-1
J: TRBJ1-4
size: -
CDR3: CASSQGAWDLTNEKLFF
DNA: TGCGCCAGCAGCCAAGGGGCTTGGGATCTTACTAATGAAAAACTGTTTTTT

D: TRBD1
V: TRBV5-1
J: TRBJ2-6
size: -
CDR3: CASRTQGAGANVLTF
DNA: TGCGCCAGCAGGACACAGGGGGCTGGGGCCAACGTCCTGACTTTC

D: TRBD1
V: TRBV5-1
J: TRBJ1-4
size: -
CDR3: CASSLDRGEKLFF
DNA: TGCGCCAGCAGCTTGGACAGGGGTGAAAAACTGTTTTTT

D: -
V: TRBV15
J: TRBJ2-1
size: -
CDR3: CATSRDPGNYNEQFF
DNA: TGTGCCACCAGCAGAGACCCGGGTAACTACAATGAGCAGTTCTTC

D: TRBD2
V: TRBV5-1
J: TRBJ2-3
size: -
CDR3: CASSLLTSGRIADTQYF
DNA: TGCGCCAGCAGCTTGCTGACTAGCGGGAGGATCGCAGATACGCAGTATTTT

D: -
V: TRBV27
J: TRBJ2-7
size: -
CDR3: CASSFGVGEQYF
DNA: TGTGCCAGCAGTTTCGGGGTCGGGGAGCAGTACTTC

D: TRBD1
V: TRBV11-2
J: TRBJ2-1
size: -
CDR3: CASSVTGGRDNEQFF
DNA: TGTGCCAGCAGTGTGACAGGGGGCAGGGACAATGAGCAGTTCTTC

D: TRBD1
V: TRBV19
J: TRBJ1-4
size: -
CDR3: CASNPTGTGGEKLFF
DNA: TGTGCCAGTAATCCAACCGGGACAGGGGGCGAAAAACTGTTTTTT